A single sample gave rise to the 24 T cell receptor beta chains below, sequenced in a study of blood T cell repertoires in COVID-19 (dated by TCRdb to about 2020). The library relied on the immunoSEQ multiplex PCR assay. TCRdb's version of the immuneACCESS table is confined to in-frame rearrangements and falls short of the full clone set. An unresolved V gene accounts for under half of the shortfall where checked; the remainder is of unknown origin. This sample comprises tens of thousands of clones, approximately 88% of them detected only once. About 59% of the sample is taken by the ten largest. Sequencing was carried out using peripheral blood. These receptors all stem from a man between 65 and 85 years old with acute or convalescent COVID-19.

The V gene is TRBV7-2, the J gene TRBJ1-2; TRBD1 is a possible D gene (6 bases). Deletions cut 4 bases from V and 3 bases from J, with 15 bases between. Germline V gives CDR1 SGHTA, CDR2 FQGNSA. CDR3 length: 15 amino acids. CDR3 sequence (DNA): TGTGCCAGCAGCTCACAGGGTGGTAGTGACTATGGCTACACCTTC. This translates into CASSSQGGSDYGYTF.

The genes are TRBV27 and TRBJ1-5, with 10 bases that match TRBD1. J was trimmed by 6 bases and V by 1 base; bases with no gene match: 6. The CDR3 length is 16 residues. Germline loops: CDR1 MNHEY, CDR2 SMNVEV (reference sequence). The CDR3 region is CASSLFGQGEVQPQHF. The CDR3 nucleotides read TGTGCCAGCAGTTTATTTGGACAGGGGGAAGTTCAGCCCCAGCATTTT.

The V and J genes are TRBV14 and TRBJ1-1, with D possibly TRBD1 on 5 matching bases. Germline loops: CDR1 SGHDN, CDR2 FVKESK. The CDR3 contains 14 residues. Trimming left V 0 bases short and J 4 bases short, with 9 bases between. The CDR3 loop reads CASSQDHGGTEAFF. CDR3 DNA: TGTGCCAGCAGCCAAGATCACGGGGGCACTGAAGCTTTCTTT.

The J gene is TRBJ1-1, the V gene TRBV12-3 or TRBV12-4; no reliable D call. The CDR3 sequence is 13 residues long. V dropped 0 bases and J dropped 13 bases, with 15 bases sitting between them. The CDR3 sequence: CASSLAGNLVGFF. The CDR3, as DNA: TGTGCCAGCAGTTTAGCCGGGAACCTCGTTGGTTTCTTT.

The chain links TRBV6-5 to TRBJ1-1, with D tentatively TRBD1 (6 bases). Germline CDR1 and CDR2: MNHEY and SVGAGI. The CDR3 contains 13 residues. V was clipped by 2 bases and J by 4 bases, with 8 bases between them. The CDR3 nucleotides read TGTGCCAGCAGTTACGGCAGGGGCACTGAAGCTTTCTTT. It codes for CASSYGRGTEAFF.

The chain joins TRBV5-4 to TRBJ1-1, with D unclear. The ends were cut back, 6 bases at V and 3 bases at J, with 18 bases in the middle. CDR1 and CDR2 from the germline V gene are SGHNT and YYREEE (reference sequence). The CDR3 totals 15 residues. Here the CDR3 reads CASTETRGWDTEAFF. CDR3 sequence (DNA): TGTGCCAGCACCGAAACCCGAGGGTGGGACACTGAAGCTTTCTTT. Together with reference TRBV5-4 and TRBJ1-1, the CDR3 gives the full variable domain: ETGVTQSPTHLIKTRGQQVTLRCSSQSGHNTVSWYQQALGQGPQFIFQYYREEENGRGNFPPRFSGLQFPNYSSELNVNALELDDSALYLCASTETRGWDTEAFFGQGTRLTVV.

The V call is TRBV2, the J call TRBJ2-1, with a weak D call TRBD1 (5 bases). Germline V lookup: CDR1 SNHLY, CDR2 FYNNEI. The CDR3 sequence is 15 residues long. Trimming shortened V by 6 bases and J by 3 bases, and 15 bases separated the two germline ends. In DNA, the CDR3 is TGTGCCAGCAGACCCGAGCCCGACAGCTACAATGAGCAGTTCTTC. Amino acids: CASRPEPDSYNEQFF.

This chain joins TRBV9 and TRBJ1-2, with D possibly matching TRBD1 (6 bases). The CDR3 is 14 amino acids. CDR1 and CDR2 from the germline V gene are SGDLS and YYNGEE. Deletions cut 3 bases from V and 3 bases from J, with 12 bases between. In DNA form, the CDR3 reads TGTGCCAGCAGCGCATACAGGGTTGACTATGGCTACACCTTC. Its translation is CASSAYRVDYGYTF.

This rearrangement joins TRBV19 to TRBJ1-5; 7 nucleotides line up with TRBD1. Unmatched junction bases numbered 9, after V lost 7 bases and J lost 9 bases. The germline gives CDR1 LNHDA, CDR2 SQIVND (reference sequence). This CDR3 comprises 13 residues. In DNA, the CDR3 is TGTGCCAGTACCCCTGACAGGGAAGGGCCCCAGCATTTT. Protein: CASTPDREGPQHF.

The chain recombines TRBV5-4 with TRBJ2-2; TRBD1 aligns across 9 bases. The CDR3 has 16 amino acids. V shed 1 base, J shed 6 bases, and the junction held 7 bases outside the gene matches. Looked up from germline, CDR1 is SGHNT and CDR2 is YYREEE (reference sequence). The CDR3 sequence is CASSLITGGPPGELFF. The CDR3 nucleotides are TGTGCCAGCAGCTTGATAACAGGGGGCCCCCCCGGGGAGCTGTTTTTT.

The rearrangement links TRBV3-1 (or the pseudogene TRBV3-2) to TRBJ2-3; 8 bases are a match to TRBD2. Losses at the gene ends were 5 bases for V and 9 bases for J; bases not matched to a gene: 1. The CDR3 loop spans 11 amino acids. The germline gives CDR1 LGHDT, CDR2 YNNKEL (reference sequence). Here the CDR3 reads CASSASGTQYF. As DNA, the CDR3 is TGTGCCAGCAGCGCTAGCGGGACGCAGTATTTT.

The chain joins TRBV3-1 (or the pseudogene TRBV3-2) to TRBJ2-1; 12 nucleotides align to TRBD1. Germline-derived CDR1 and CDR2 are LGHDT and YNNKEL (reference sequence). The CDR3 consists of 15 residues. Losses at the gene ends were 5 bases for V and 5 bases for J; bases not matched to a gene: 4. In DNA, the CDR3 is TGTGCCAGCAGCAGGGGACAGGGGGCGAACAATGAGCAGTTCTTC. As protein: CASSRGQGANNEQFF.

V gene TRBV7-2 combines with J gene TRBJ1-4, with D uncertain. CDR3 length: 16 amino acids. CDR1 SGHTA and CDR2 FQGNSA come from the germline V gene. Trimming removed 1 base from V and 6 bases from J, with 15 bases in between. The CDR3 DNA is TGTGCCAGCAGCTTAGGCCTGACGGGCGGGGATGAAAAACTGTTTTTT. Residues: CASSLGLTGGDEKLFF.

V is TRBV18 and J is TRBJ1-1; D remains ambiguous. The V and J ends lost 6 bases and 4 bases respectively, with 15 bases between them. Germline V gene sequence: CDR1 KGHSH, CDR2 LQKENI. The CDR3 runs 14 residues. CDR3 DNA: TGTGCCAGCTCCCCTCCGTCGGGTGGCACTGAAGCTTTCTTT. Its translation is CASSPPSGGTEAFF.

The chain is built from TRBV5-1 and TRBJ2-7; the match to TRBD1 covers 8 bases. The CDR3 contains 13 residues. CDR1 is SGHRS, CDR2 YFSETQ, per germline. V shed 5 bases, J shed 6 bases, and the junction held 7 bases outside the gene matches. The CDR3 loop reads CASRVRGQFEQYF. The CDR3 DNA sequence: TGCGCCAGCAGAGTCAGGGGGCAATTCGAGCAGTACTTC.

This clone appeared once. This sequence joins TRBV18 and TRBJ1-4; TRBD1 matches at 8 bases. V lost 2 bases to trimming and J lost 8 bases; unmatched junction nucleotides: 10. CDR3 size: 16 residues. Germline V gene data show CDR1 as KGHSH and CDR2 as LQKENI. CDR3 sequence (DNA): TGTGCCAGCTCACCATTTCGTGGACAGGGATTCGAAAAACTGTTTTTT. As protein: CASSPFRGQGFEKLFF. The variable domain in full, with the rest retrieved from reference TRBV18 and TRBJ1-4, is NAGVMQNPRHLVRRRGQEARLRCSPMKGHSHVYWYRQLPEEGLKFMVYLQKENIIDESGMPKERFSAEFPKEGPSILRIQQVVRGDSAAYFCASSPFRGQGFEKLFFGSGTQLSVL.

The gene calls are TRBV28 and TRBJ2-1; D unclear. V was clipped by 2 bases and J by 10 bases, with 9 bases between them. This CDR3 comprises 12 residues. Looked up from germline, CDR1 is MDHEN and CDR2 is SYDVKM. Here the CDR3 reads CASSLQEREQFF. As DNA, the CDR3 is TGTGCCAGCAGTTTACAGGAACGCGAGCAGTTCTTC.

J is TRBJ1-1 and V is TRBV7-8, with 7 positions matching TRBD1. Germline lookup yields CDR1 SGHVS and CDR2 FQNEAQ. Germline trimming cut 6 bases from V and 0 bases from J; bases unmatched to any gene: 10. The CDR3 covers 16 residues. The CDR3 loop is CASRSDRRNMNTEAFF. In DNA, the CDR3 is TGTGCCAGCAGATCGGACAGGAGGAATATGAACACTGAAGCTTTCTTT.

The chain recombines TRBV29-1 with TRBJ2-3; 14 nucleotides line up with TRBD2. The CDR3 has 17 amino acids. Unmatched junction bases numbered 6, after V lost 4 bases and J lost 0 bases. CDR1 and CDR2 from the germline V gene are SQVTM and ANQGSEA. The CDR3: CSVGGLAGAGSTDTQYF. CDR3 nucleotides: TGCAGCGTTGGGGGACTAGCGGGAGCCGGGAGCACAGATACGCAGTATTTT.

The CDR3 DNA reads as TGCAGTGCTAGTGAAACAGTAAACTATGGCTACACCTTC. It translates to CSASETVNYGYTF. The chain joins TRBV20-1 to TRBJ1-2; D unclear. Germline V lookup: CDR1 DFQATT, CDR2 SNEGSKA (reference sequence). The V and J ends lost 3 bases and 2 bases respectively, with 10 bases between them. CDR3 length: 13 amino acids.

The CDR3 region is CASSPNRGLTEAFF. For the CDR3, the DNA is TGTGCCAGCAGCCCCAACAGGGGGCTCACTGAAGCTTTCTTT. V usage is TRBV9 and J usage is TRBJ1-1; 9 bases are shared with TRBD1. Germline values: CDR1 SGDLS, CDR2 YYNGEE. The V gene end was trimmed by 4 bases and the J gene end by 4 bases; junction bases not matched to a gene: 5. The CDR3 contains 14 residues.

The genes are TRBV7-8 and TRBJ2-2; TRBD2 matches 7 bases. V lost 3 bases to trimming and J lost 0 bases; unmatched junction nucleotides: 4. From germline, CDR1 is SGHVS and CDR2 FQNEAQ. The CDR3 is 16 amino acids. The CDR3 bases are TGTGCCAGCAGCTTGGGGGAGGGTTCGAACACCGGGGAGCTGTTTTTT. Translating it yields CASSLGEGSNTGELFF.

DNA for the CDR3: TGTGCCAGTAGTACCGTCCTAGGGGGGGCTGAAGCTTTCTTT. Encoded protein: CASSTVLGGAEAFF. The chain joins TRBV19 to TRBJ1-1; D is perhaps TRBD1 (6 bases). The CDR3 length is 14 residues. V lost 4 bases and J 6 bases, leaving 15 bases between the germline ends. Germline CDR1 LNHDA, CDR2 SQIVND (reference sequence).

The chain uses TRBV5-6 and TRBJ1-3; 7 bases map to TRBD1. Germline V gives CDR1 SGHDT, CDR2 YYEEEE. J gave up 0 bases and V 3 bases, and 9 bases lay outside the gene matches. The CDR3 length is 17 residues. The CDR3 spells CASSWGDRPSSGNTIYF. As DNA, the CDR3 is TGTGCCAGCAGCTGGGGGGACAGACCCTCCTCTGGAAACACCATATATTTT.